This T cell receptor (beta chain) was recorded in a study of blood T cells in healthy people across ages. A second PCR, run for roughly 7 to 11 cycles, used a sample-barcoded 5' primer plus a J-beta primer mix. Template switching added a 12-random-nucleotide identifier to every cDNA molecule. TCRdb ran MiXCR on the 5' RACE reads and lists one entry per CDR3 protein. The sample contains approximately 800,000 distinct CDR3 sequences, about 36% of which appear only once. The CDR3 totals 13 residues. Germline V CDR1 and CDR2: SNHLY, FYNNEI. The ends were cut back, 5 bases at V and 5 bases at J, with 11 bases in the middle.

The chain combines TRBV2 with TRBJ2-3; D is uncertain. Sequences were obtained from blood. The sequence derives from a man aged 18 to 29 in good health. CDR3 in DNA: TGTGCCAGCAGTCAGTTGACCCGAGATACGCAGTATTTT. Residues: CASSQLTRDTQYF.